A selection of T cell receptor beta chains follows, all from one sample in a study of blood T cell repertoires in COVID-19. Profiled with immunoSEQ multiplex PCR; TCRdb holds only in-frame clones, not every one. The sample yields 100,000 to 130,000 clones, roughly 88% seen once. Sequencing used peripheral blood. The receptors derive from a man in his fifties with active or convalescent COVID-19. The CDR3 runs from the conserved cysteine through the conserved F or W. D genes are given only for firm matches. Size values are once, few and many counts, or a class for expanded clones, and some rows have none.

d_gene,abundance,v_gene,j_gene,CDR3nt,CDR3aa
TRBD2,few,TRBV29-1,TRBJ2-5,TGCAGCGTTGACCTGACTAGCGGGGAGACCCAGTACTTC,CSVDLTSGETQYF
TRBD1,NA,TRBV29-1,TRBJ2-7,TGCAGCGTTGAAGGGGACGACAGGGACGTTTTCTTC,CSVEGDDRDVFF
TRBD1,NA,TRBV28,TRBJ1-2,TGTGCCAGCAGTTTACCCCCGGGACAGGGGAACTATGGCTACACCTTC,CASSLPPGQGNYGYTF
NA,NA,TRBV10-3,TRBJ1-2,TGTGCCATCAGTGAGTCCTGGCAGGGAAAAGGGTATGGCTACACCTTC,CAISESWQGKGYGYTF
NA,NA,TRBV7-9,TRBJ2-4,TGTGCCAGCAGCTTAGGGTCGGGAGAAAACATTCAGTACTTC,CASSLGSGENIQYF
NA,NA,TRBV19,TRBJ1-5,TGTGCCAGTAGTACACAGCTCAATCAGCCCCAGCATTTT,CASSTQLNQPQHF
NA,NA,TRBV30,TRBJ1-1,TGTGCCTGGGGACAGTCAAACACTGAAGCTTTCTTT,CAWGQSNTEAFF
NA,NA,TRBV3-1/TRBV3-2,TRBJ1-4,TGTGCCAGCAGCCAAAACGTCGGGGGAGCGTCTAATGAAAAACTGTTTTTT,CASSQNVGGASNEKLFF
TRBD2,NA,TRBV4-3,TRBJ2-3,TGCGCCAGCAGCCAAGATCTTTCGACTAGCGGGGGCCCCACGCAGTATTTT,CASSQDLSTSGGPTQYF
NA,NA,TRBV6-8,TRBJ1-5,TGTGCCAGCAGTTATGGACAGACCTTTAGCAATCAGCCCCAGCATTTT,CASSYGQTFSNQPQHF
TRBD2,NA,TRBV6-2/TRBV6-3,TRBJ2-3,TGTGCCAGCAGTCCCCGACTAGCGGAACGCACAGATACGCAGTATTTT,CASSPRLAERTDTQYF
NA,NA,TRBV15,TRBJ2-7,TGTGCCACCAGCAGAGATCGTTTTAAATCGGTAACCTACGAGCAGTACTTC,CATSRDRFKSVTYEQYF
NA,NA,TRBV30,TRBJ1-5,TGTGCCTGGAGTGGGGGGGATCGCAATCAGCCCCAGCATTTT,CAWSGGDRNQPQHF
TRBD1,NA,TRBV12-3/TRBV12-4,TRBJ2-7,TGTGCCAGCAGTTGGACAGGGGCTGGGGAGCAGTACTTC,CASSWTGAGEQYF
NA,NA,TRBV21-1,TRBJ1-2,TGTGCCAGCAGCGGGGGACTTCATGATCAACCTAACTATGGCTACACCTTC,CASSGGLHDQPNYGYTF
NA,NA,TRBV28,TRBJ1-1,TGTGCCAGCAGTTTAGAGGACACTGAAGCTTTCTTT,CASSLEDTEAFF
TRBD1,NA,TRBV28,TRBJ1-2,TGTGCCAGCATAGAAGGCAGGGGGGTTTACGGCTACACCTTC,CASIEGRGVYGYTF
NA,once,TRBV13,TRBJ2-3,TGTGCCAGCAGCTATATGCGAAAAGATACGCAGTATTTT,CASSYMRKDTQYF
NA,NA,TRBV18,TRBJ2-3,TGTGCCAGCTCACCCCTAGCTGGGACAGATACGCAGTATTTT,CASSPLAGTDTQYF
NA,few,TRBV28,TRBJ1-2,TGTGCCAGCAGTTTATCAGGCAGGGCGGTTGGCTACACCTTC,CASSLSGRAVGYTF
TRBD1,once,TRBV5-4,TRBJ2-5,TGTGCCAGCAGCTTGGCCGGGACAGGAACCCAAGAGACCCAGTACTTC,CASSLAGTGTQETQYF
NA,NA,TRBV6-5,TRBJ1-2,TGTGCCAGCAGTTACGGGGCAGGGTGGTGGGGCTACACCTTC,CASSYGAGWWGYTF
NA,NA,TRBV6-5,TRBJ1-3,TGTGCCAGCAGTCGGGGATCTGGAAACACCATATATTTT,CASSRGSGNTIYF
NA,NA,TRBV29-1,TRBJ1-2,TGCAGCGTTGATGGTTGGGAGGGCGATGGCTACACCTTC,CSVDGWEGDGYTF
NA,NA,TRBV11-2,TRBJ1-6,TGTGCCAGCAGTCCCAATCGGGTAAATTCACCCCTCCACTTT,CASSPNRVNSPLHF
NA,NA,TRBV28,TRBJ2-5,TGTGCCAGCAGTCTGACAGAGCAAGAGACCCAGTACTTC,CASSLTEQETQYF
NA,NA,TRBV4-3,TRBJ2-1,TGCGCCAGCAGCCAAGATACAGGTTCCTACAATGAGCAGTTCTTC,CASSQDTGSYNEQFF
NA,NA,TRBV2,TRBJ2-1,TGTGCCTCCCGAGGGGCTAGCGACACGTGGAGGGAGTTCTTC,CASRGASDTWREFF
TRBD2,NA,TRBV5-1,TRBJ2-7,TGCGCCAGCAGCACATCTAGCGGGAGGCTCTTAGAGCAGTACTTC,CASSTSSGRLLEQYF
NA,NA,TRBV29-1,TRBJ1-2,TGCAGCGTTGCGGGACCGTCAGGGGAAATCTATGGCTACACCTTC,CSVAGPSGEIYGYTF
TRBD2,NA,TRBV28,TRBJ2-1,TGTGCCAGCAGTTTCCTCGGTAGCGGGAGAGTTGAGCAGTTCTTC,CASSFLGSGRVEQFF
NA,NA,TRBV30,TRBJ2-5,TGTGCCTGGAGTGTACCGCGGGTGCCCGGCCAAGAGACCCAGTACTTC,CAWSVPRVPGQETQYF
TRBD1,NA,TRBV7-2,TRBJ1-4,TGTGCCAGCAGCTTAGACAGGGGGCCGGGGGAAAAACTGTTTTTT,CASSLDRGPGEKLFF
NA,NA,TRBV6-4,TRBJ1-1,TGTGCCAGCAGTGATGGGGGGGAGAACACTGAAGCTTTCTTT,CASSDGGENTEAFF
NA,NA,TRBV18,TRBJ1-1,TGTGCCAGCTCACCAGGGCGGGACCACTTGAACACTGAAGCTTTCTTT,CASSPGRDHLNTEAFF
TRBD1,NA,TRBV2,TRBJ2-3,TGTGCCAGCAGTGATGGACAGGGCACAGATACGCAGTATTTT,CASSDGQGTDTQYF
TRBD1,NA,TRBV18,TRBJ1-6,TGTGCCAGCTCCCCTGGACAGGGAGGTTCACCCCTCCACTTT,CASSPGQGGSPLHF
TRBD2,NA,TRBV29-1,TRBJ2-1,TGCAGCGTCAGAGGACTAGCGGGAGGTTATAATGAGCAGTTCTTC,CSVRGLAGGYNEQFF
NA,NA,TRBV7-9,TRBJ1-2,TGTGCCAGCAGCTTAGATCAGGGTAGCTATGGCTACACCTTC,CASSLDQGSYGYTF
NA,NA,TRBV27,TRBJ1-1,TGTGCCAGCAGTTTATGGCCTGAATTCGAAGCTTTCTTT,CASSLWPEFEAFF
NA,NA,TRBV28,TRBJ1-2,TGTGCCAGCAGTTTATCCCAGGGAGGGGGCTATGGCTACACCTTC,CASSLSQGGGYGYTF
NA,NA,TRBV18,TRBJ1-1,TGTGCCAGCTCACCCTCCCCTTTACCCGGAGCTGAAGCTTTCTTT,CASSPSPLPGAEAFF
NA,NA,TRBV28,TRBJ2-1,TGTGCCAGCAGTTCCCACCTGACTAGCAATGAGCAGTTCTTC,CASSSHLTSNEQFF
NA,NA,TRBV25-1,TRBJ2-1,TGTGCCAGCAGTGGGGAGCCAACGTACAATGAGCAGTTCTTC,CASSGEPTYNEQFF
NA,NA,TRBV11-3,TRBJ2-1,TGTGCCAGCAGCCCCCGGACAGAGCAAGGCTCCTACAATGAGCAGTTCTTC,CASSPRTEQGSYNEQFF
NA,few,TRBV15,TRBJ1-1,TGTGCCACCAGCAGAGGCCAGGGCCAGAACACTGAAGCTTTCTTT,CATSRGQGQNTEAFF
NA,NA,TRBV27,TRBJ1-1,TGTGCCAGCAGTCCTGGACAGCCGAACACTGAAGCTTTCTTT,CASSPGQPNTEAFF
NA,NA,TRBV2,TRBJ2-1,TGTGCCAGCAGTAACGGGAGGCAGTTCTTC,CASSNGRQFF
NA,NA,TRBV5-8,TRBJ2-7,TGTGCCAGCAGCTTCTCAGGGGGGTTGTACGAGCAGTACTTC,CASSFSGGLYEQYF
NA,NA,TRBV6-1,TRBJ2-6,TGTGCCAGCAGTGAAGTAGTTTATCCTGGGGCCAACGTCCTGACTTTC,CASSEVVYPGANVLTF
TRBD1,once,TRBV6-5,TRBJ1-6,TGTGCCAGCAGTTTTGACAGGGGCGCTAATTCACCCCTCCACTTT,CASSFDRGANSPLHF
NA,NA,TRBV5-4,TRBJ2-5,TGTGCCAGCAGCTTTGGCAGGGCCCAAGAGACCCAGTACTTC,CASSFGRAQETQYF
NA,NA,TRBV6-2/TRBV6-3,TRBJ1-1,TGTGCCAGCAGCCACGACAGGAGGAACACTGAAGCTTTCTTT,CASSHDRRNTEAFF
NA,NA,TRBV28,TRBJ2-5,TGTGCCAGCAGTTTAGCAGGGCGGGGGACCCAGTACTTC,CASSLAGRGTQYF
TRBD2,NA,TRBV27,TRBJ2-3,TGTGCCAGCAGTTTACTAGCGGGCGGGAGTGTAGATACGCAGTATTTT,CASSLLAGGSVDTQYF
NA,NA,TRBV7-2,TRBJ2-7,TGTGCCAGCAGCTTAATCCCAGGAGCGGGCCTACACTACGAGCAGTACTTC,CASSLIPGAGLHYEQYF
NA,few,TRBV6-2/TRBV6-3,TRBJ1-2,TGTGCCAGCAGTCTACCGTCTAACTATGGCTACACCTTC,CASSLPSNYGYTF
NA,NA,TRBV12-3/TRBV12-4,TRBJ2-4,TGTGCCAGCAGACGGACAGATAACATTCAGTACTTC,CASRRTDNIQYF